These T cell receptor beta chains were read from a single sample in a study of blood T cell repertoires in COVID-19. Data came from immunoSEQ multiplex PCR; TCRdb stores just in-frame clones and leaves some out. The data show fewer than 75,000 clones, nearly 85% seen once. The sequencing input was peripheral blood. The origin of the receptors is a human donor in a cohort sampled during active COVID-19. Each CDR3 is given with its conserved first and last residue. A D gene is named only where the DNA matches it firmly. Some rows mark clone size as missing; the rest say once, few, many or name a class of expanded clone.

>NA|TRBV5-1|NA|TRBJ1-1
CASSFTGMEGTEAFF
TGCGCCAGCAGCTTTACCGGGATGGAGGGGACTGAAGCTTTCTTT
>NA|TRBV28|TRBD1|TRBJ1-5
CASSYRQGTSNQPQHF
TGTGCCAGCAGTTACAGACAGGGGACCTCCAATCAGCCCCAGCATTTT
>NA|TRBV7-8|TRBD2|TRBJ2-1
CASSPTLAGGPGENEQFF
TGTGCCAGCAGCCCAACTCTAGCGGGGGGGCCGGGAGAAAATGAGCAGTTCTTC
>NA|TRBV4-1|NA|TRBJ2-5
CASSQDGTGAQETQYF
TGCGCCAGCAGCCAAGATGGAACGGGAGCCCAAGAGACCCAGTACTTC
>once|TRBV4-1|NA|TRBJ1-2
CASSQVSGTGNYGYTF
TGCGCCAGCAGCCAAGTTTCCGGGACTGGTAACTATGGCTACACCTTC
>NA|TRBV5-6|NA|TRBJ1-2
CASSLRAGENYGYTF
TGTGCCAGCAGCTTAAGAGCAGGGGAGAACTATGGCTACACCTTC
>NA|TRBV19|TRBD1|TRBJ1-6
CASTGQGVNSPLHF
TGTGCCAGTACCGGACAGGGGGTCAATTCACCCCTCCACTTT
>NA|TRBV2|NA|TRBJ1-4
CASGRTPPGYEKLFF
TGTGCCAGCGGAAGAACCCCCCCGGGGTATGAAAAACTGTTTTTT
>NA|TRBV12-3/TRBV12-4|TRBD2|TRBJ2-7
CASSFAGDEQYF
TGTGCCAGCAGTTTCGCGGGGGACGAGCAGTACTTC
>NA|TRBV5-1|TRBD2|TRBJ2-3
CASSIGLAVSTDTQYF
TGCGCCAGCAGCATTGGACTAGCGGTTAGCACAGATACGCAGTATTTT
>NA|TRBV7-9|TRBD1|TRBJ1-4
CASSLEGTGEKLFF
TGTGCCAGCAGCTTAGAAGGGACAGGTGAAAAACTGTTTTTT
>NA|TRBV5-1|TRBD1|TRBJ1-2
CASSSTGGDYGYTF
TGCGCCAGCAGCTCGACAGGGGGGGACTATGGCTACACCTTC
>NA|TRBV10-2|NA|TRBJ1-1
CASSDYPSQGRAEAFF
TGCGCCAGCAGTGACTACCCTTCACAGGGTCGGGCTGAAGCTTTCTTT
>NA|TRBV6-2/TRBV6-3|TRBD1|TRBJ1-5
CASSRTGVNQPQHF
TGTGCCAGCAGTCGGACAGGGGTCAATCAGCCCCAGCATTTT
>NA|TRBV24-1|TRBD1|TRBJ1-3
CATSEHGTAPSGNTIYF
TGTGCCACCAGTGAACACGGGACAGCTCCCTCTGGAAACACCATATATTTT
>NA|TRBV13|NA|TRBJ1-1
CASSLVSGNTEAFF
TGTGCCAGCAGCTTAGTTTCAGGGAACACTGAAGCTTTCTTT
>NA|TRBV28|NA|TRBJ2-7
CASSLRVGGVYEQYF
TGTGCCAGCAGTTTACGGGTGGGCGGGGTGTACGAGCAGTACTTC
>NA|TRBV5-6|TRBD1|TRBJ2-7
CASSLNWAGGRYEQYF
TGTGCCAGCAGCTTGAATTGGGCAGGGGGCAGGTACGAGCAGTACTTC
>NA|TRBV29-1|NA|TRBJ1-4
CSVGLGGGATNEKLFF
TGCAGCGTTGGCCTCGGTGGGGGCGCAACTAATGAAAAACTGTTTTTT
>NA|TRBV5-6|NA|TRBJ1-6
CASSSQTGTYNSPLHF
TGTGCCAGCAGCTCGCAAACAGGGACCTATAATTCACCCCTCCACTTT